The 21 T cell receptor beta chains below were found in one sample sequenced in a study of T cells in Graves' hyperthyroidism and ophthalmopathy. The investigators amplified TCR beta CDR3 regions from RNA transcripts. Using the HTBI primer set, a first-round RT-PCR was run on the TCR CDR3. TCRdb reprocessed the multiplex PCR reads via MiXCR and lists one record per CDR3 protein. The sample records some 500,000 distinct CDR3 sequences, 14% being singletons. The sample taken for sequencing was blood. These receptors were taken from a woman between 18 and 29 years old with Graves' hyperthyroidism.

This sequence joins TRBV6-2 or TRBV6-3 and TRBJ2-7; either TRBD1 or TRBD2 may fit D (5 bases each). V was clipped by 8 bases and J by 3 bases, with 11 bases between them. CDR1 MNHEY and CDR2 SVGEGT come from the germline V gene. CDR3 size: 12 residues. The CDR3 DNA follows: TGTGCCAGCCGGGACGGATACTACGAGCAGTACGTC. This translates into CASRDGYYEQYV.

This clonotype was seen many times. The genes are TRBV19 and TRBJ1-1; 7 bases fit TRBD1. This CDR3 comprises 13 residues. The trim removed 5 bases at V and 6 bases at J, leaving 6 bases unmatched. Germline lookup yields CDR1 LNHDA and CDR2 SQIVND (reference sequence). CDR3 loop: CASSQQGHAEAFF. The CDR3, as DNA: TGTGCCAGTAGTCAACAGGGGCACGCTGAAGCTTTCTTT. The variable domain in full, completed from reference TRBV19 and TRBJ1-1, reads DGGITQSPKYLFRKEGQNVTLSCEQNLNHDAMYWYRQDPGQGLRLIYYSQIVNDFQKGDIAEGYSVSREKKESFPLTVTSAQKNPTAFYLCASSQQGHAEAFFGQGTRLTVV.

This clonotype was seen repeatedly, ten times or more. The chain uses TRBV6-1 and TRBJ1-1; D gene unclear. Germline V gene data show CDR1 as MNHNS and CDR2 as SASEGT. The length of the CDR3 is 12 residues. Trimming removed 2 bases from V and 11 bases from J, with 12 bases in between. CDR3 amino acids: CASSETQRDAFF. CDR3 coding DNA: TGTGCCAGCAGTGAAACCCAACGCGACGCTTTCTTT.

In this sample, this clonotype turned up once. The chain joins TRBV6-2 or TRBV6-3 to TRBJ2-5; 11 nucleotides line up with TRBD2. The CDR3 loop spans 17 amino acids. Germline CDR1 and CDR2: MNHEY and SVGEGT. The ends lost 2 bases at V and 0 bases at J; junction bases unmatched: 5. CDR3 sequence (DNA): TGTGCCAGCAGTTACAACGGACTAGCGGGTTACCAAGAGACCCAGTACTTC. Its protein is CASSYNGLAGYQETQYF.

The chain combines TRBV7-2 with TRBJ2-3; perhaps D is TRBD1 or TRBD2 (5 bases each). V dropped 5 bases and J dropped 1 base, with 16 bases sitting between them. CDR1 SGHTA and CDR2 FQGNSA come from the germline V gene. The CDR3 covers 16 residues. CDR3 amino acids: CASSPGLMGGTDTQYF. CDR3 coding DNA: TGTGCCAGCAGCCCAGGTCTGATGGGGGGCACAGATACGCAGTATTTT.

The table lists this clonotype with many counts. The rearrangement uses TRBV12-3 or TRBV12-4 and TRBJ1-5; D gene uncertain. V was trimmed by 6 bases and J by 3 bases, leaving 12 bases between them. CDR3 length: 14 residues. The CDR3 spells CASSPTTNNQPQHF. The CDR3 coding sequence is TGTGCCAGCAGCCCGACAACTAACAATCAGCCCCAGCATTTT.

This clonotype has at least ten counts. The chain uses TRBV27 and TRBJ2-5; 8 bases agree with TRBD2. This CDR3 spans 14 amino acids. With V trimmed by 2 bases and J by 7 bases, 6 bases remained unmatched. The germline V gene has CDR1 MNHEY and CDR2 SMNVEV (reference sequence). The CDR3 sequence is CASSLIGRAGTQYF. The CDR3 nucleotides read TGTGCCAGCAGTTTAATCGGGAGGGCCGGGACCCAGTACTTC.

V and J are TRBV27 and TRBJ2-1, with TRBD2 identical over 10 bases. Germline assignment: CDR1 MNHEY and CDR2 SMNVEV (reference sequence). The CDR3 is 17 residues long. The V gene end was trimmed by 3 bases and the J gene end by 5 bases; junction bases not matched to a gene: 10. The CDR3 DNA reads TGTGCCAGCAGTTTTCAGCTAGCGGGAGAAACTGACAATGAGCAGTTCTTC. The encoded protein is CASSFQLAGETDNEQFF.

V usage is TRBV20-1 and J usage is TRBJ1-5; perhaps TRBD1 as D (6 bases). Germline V lookup: CDR1 DFQATT, CDR2 SNEGSKA (reference sequence). Trimming cost V 5 bases and J 4 bases, with 15 bases left between them. This CDR3 region has 14 residues. This chain's CDR3 is CSAPARTANQPQHF. The CDR3 nucleotides are TGCAGTGCTCCCGCTCGGACAGCGAATCAGCCCCAGCATTTT.

This clonotype appeared many times. The chain is built from TRBV12-3 or TRBV12-4 and TRBJ2-7, with D perhaps given as TRBD1 or TRBD2 (5 bases each). CDR3 length: 14 residues. The V end lost 8 bases, the J end lost 3 bases, and 17 bases lay between the germline ends. CDR3 coding DNA: TGTGCCAGCGCTGGGGGACCAGGGAACTACGAGCAGTACGTC. Its translation is CASAGGPGNYEQYV.

This clonotype was counted between two and nine times. The CDR3 nucleotides are TGTGCCAGCAGTTCCGTTGTACAGGGGGGCACTGAAGCTTTCTTT. Translation: CASSSVVQGGTEAFF. The rearrangement uses TRBV5-8 and TRBJ1-1, with 8 bases fitting TRBD1. Trimming cost V 5 bases and J 4 bases; bases outside gene matches: 10. Germline V gene lookup returns CDR1 SGHTS and CDR2 YDEGEE. The CDR3 consists of 15 residues.

The chain couples TRBV12-3 or TRBV12-4 to TRBJ2-3; D assignment may be TRBD1 or TRBD2 (6 bases each). V dropped 5 bases and J dropped 2 bases, with 23 bases sitting between them. The CDR3 spans 18 residues. The CDR3 loop is CASSTTSTGRIFTDTQYF. The CDR3 DNA follows: TGTGCCAGCAGTACGACATCTACAGGGAGGATCTTCACAGATACGCAGTATTTT.

In this sample, this clonotype turned up many times. This chain links TRBV18 with TRBJ1-2, with 7 bases lining up with TRBD1. This CDR3 spans 14 amino acids. Germline lookup yields CDR1 KGHSH and CDR2 LQKENI. V trimming: 3 bases; J trimming: 2 bases; junction bases outside the gene matches: 3. As DNA, the CDR3 is TGTGCCAGCTCACCCGGGACAGCCAACTATGGCTACACCTTC. Translating gives CASSPGTANYGYTF.

This clonotype showed up many times. J is TRBJ2-1 and V is TRBV12-3 or TRBV12-4; no reliable D call. Deletions cut 6 bases from V and 7 bases from J, with 13 bases between. This CDR3 is 13 amino acids long. This CDR3 reads CASRALVGNEQFF. The CDR3 nucleotides read TGTGCCAGCAGAGCCCTGGTAGGGAATGAGCAGTTCTTC.

The chain uses TRBV6-2 or TRBV6-3 and TRBJ1-2, with 9 bases matching TRBD1. The CDR3 extends over 17 amino acids. Germline CDR1 MNHEY, CDR2 SVGEGT. The trim removed 0 bases at V and 4 bases at J, leaving 9 bases unmatched. This CDR3 is CASSYSSLQGAGYGYTF. CDR3 bases: TGTGCCAGCAGTTACTCGAGTCTACAGGGGGCAGGCTATGGCTACACCTTC.

The V gene is TRBV24-1, the J gene TRBJ1-5; maybe TRBD1 (5 bases). V lost 5 bases and J lost 1, with 11 bases in between. The CDR3 extends over 15 amino acids. Looked up from germline, CDR1 is KGHDR and CDR2 is SFDVKD. The CDR3 nucleotides are TGTGCCACCAGTGGACCGGGGCGCAGCAATCAGCCCCAGCATTTT. Translation gives CATSGPGRSNQPQHF.

This chain links TRBV12-3 or TRBV12-4 with TRBJ1-1; D uncertain. Trimming took off 6 bases at V and 8 bases at J, with 7 bases between the two ends. There are 10 residues in the CDR3. CDR3 in amino acids: CASSPQEAFF. As DNA, the CDR3 is TGTGCCAGCAGCCCACAGGAAGCTTTCTTT.

In this sample, this clonotype turned up a few times. The DNA of the CDR3 is TGTGCCAGCAGACTATTGACAGGGGACCGCTCTGGGGCCAACGTCCTGACTTTC. Its protein product is CASRLLTGDRSGANVLTF. V and J are TRBV5-8 and TRBJ2-6; TRBD1 agrees at 8 bases. The CDR3 is made up of 18 amino acids. V shed 5 bases, J shed 0 bases, and the junction held 10 bases outside the gene matches. The germline V gene has CDR1 SGHTS and CDR2 YDEGEE.

This clonotype was counted a few times. V is TRBV5-1 and J is TRBJ1-3, with TRBD1 matching over 7 bases. Trimming cost V 0 bases and J 4 bases; bases outside gene matches: 7. From germline, CDR1 is SGHRS and CDR2 YFSETQ. The CDR3 runs to 16 residues. CDR3 region: CASSLGDSVKGNTIYF. The CDR3, as DNA: TGCGCCAGCAGCTTGGGGGACAGCGTGAAGGGAAACACCATATATTTT.

This clonotype was counted ten times or more. The DNA for the CDR3 is TGCAGTGCTATCGACTCCGGGACAGGTGGGCAGCCCCAGCATTTT. This gives the protein CSAIDSGTGGQPQHF. This rearrangement joins TRBV20-1 to TRBJ1-5; 8 bases align to TRBD1. Germline CDR1 is DFQATT and CDR2 is SNEGSKA (reference sequence). V was pared by 4 bases and J by 7 bases, with 12 bases of the junction left unmatched. The CDR3 totals 15 residues.

Notes on this clonotype: A clone one base away is much larger, so this may be a read error. The CDR3 sequence is CASSRRTGAIYDEQFF. CDR3 in DNA: TGTGCCAGCAGCCGAAGGACAGGGGCCATCTACGATGAGCAGTTCTTC. The chain couples TRBV3-1 to TRBJ2-1, with 9 bases aligning to TRBD1. The germline CDR1 and CDR2 sequences are LGHDT and YNNKEL (reference sequence). There are 16 residues in the CDR3.